This T cell receptor (beta chain) was captured by sequencing in a study of T cells expressing NK-cell markers. Study-wide background: Cells sorted as CD3+CD56+NKG2C+, CD3+CD56+NKG2C- and CD3+CD56-NKG2C+ T cells supplied the TCR beta repertoires.

Per germline, CDR1 SQVTM and CDR2 ANQGSEA. This CDR3 has 14 amino acids. Following a re-call of the 5' RACE reads, TCRdb has one entry per CDR3 protein and lacks DNA. The table for this sample gives a few hundred thousand distinct CDR3 sequences. General observations from the study: Of CD8+ T cells, about 1.0-8% belonged to dominant NKG2C+ clonotypes in five to seven donors.

On this clonotype: Its cognate antigen is unknown.

Sequencing was carried out using blood T cells: a sorted CD56 or NKG2C T cell subset, CD4+ or CD8+ T cells, or bulk PBMC T cells (not recorded which). This chain joins TRBV29-1 and TRBJ1-2; TCRdb calls TRBD1, which cannot be checked without DNA. This TCR derives from a man aged 18 to 29 in good health. CDR3: CSVEGPGESYGYTF.